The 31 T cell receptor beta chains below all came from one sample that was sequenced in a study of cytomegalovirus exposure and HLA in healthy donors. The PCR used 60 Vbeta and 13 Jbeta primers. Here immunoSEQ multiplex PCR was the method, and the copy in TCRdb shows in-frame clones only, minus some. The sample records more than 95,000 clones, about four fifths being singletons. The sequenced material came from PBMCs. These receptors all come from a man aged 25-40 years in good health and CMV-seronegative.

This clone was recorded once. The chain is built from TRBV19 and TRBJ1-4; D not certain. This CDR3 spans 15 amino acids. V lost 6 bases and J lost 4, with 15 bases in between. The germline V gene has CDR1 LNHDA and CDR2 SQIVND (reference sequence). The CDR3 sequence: CASSFIGSFNEKLFF. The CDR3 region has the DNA TGTGCCAGTAGCTTTATCGGGAGTTTTAATGAAAAACTGTTTTTT.

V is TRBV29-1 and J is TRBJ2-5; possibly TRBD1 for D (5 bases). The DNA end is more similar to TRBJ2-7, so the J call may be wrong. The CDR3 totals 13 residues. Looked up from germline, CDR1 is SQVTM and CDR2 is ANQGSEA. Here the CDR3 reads CSVGQTGLNEQYF. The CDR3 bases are TGCAGCGTAGGACAAACCGGGCTTAACGAGCAGTACTTC.

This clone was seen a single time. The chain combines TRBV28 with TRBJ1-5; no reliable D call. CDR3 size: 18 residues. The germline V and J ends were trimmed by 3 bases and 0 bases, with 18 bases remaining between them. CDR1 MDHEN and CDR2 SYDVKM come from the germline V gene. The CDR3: CASSLGVGRSYSNQPQHF. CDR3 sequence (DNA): TGTGCCAGCAGTTTGGGTGTGGGGAGAAGTTATAGCAATCAGCCCCAGCATTTT.

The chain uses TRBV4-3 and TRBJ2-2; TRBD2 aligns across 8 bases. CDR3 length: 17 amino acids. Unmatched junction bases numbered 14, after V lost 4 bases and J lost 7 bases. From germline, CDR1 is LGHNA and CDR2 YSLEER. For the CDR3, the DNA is TGCGCCAGCAGCCTTAGAGCCCAGCGGGAGTATGGCGGGGAGCTGTTTTTT. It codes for CASSLRAQREYGGELFF.

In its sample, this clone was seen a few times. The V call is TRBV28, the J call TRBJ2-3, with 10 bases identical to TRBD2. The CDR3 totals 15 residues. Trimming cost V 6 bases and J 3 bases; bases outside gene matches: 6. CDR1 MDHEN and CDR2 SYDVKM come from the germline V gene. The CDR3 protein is CASRLPSGRTDTQYF. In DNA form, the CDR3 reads TGTGCCAGCAGGCTGCCTAGCGGGAGAACAGATACGCAGTATTTT.

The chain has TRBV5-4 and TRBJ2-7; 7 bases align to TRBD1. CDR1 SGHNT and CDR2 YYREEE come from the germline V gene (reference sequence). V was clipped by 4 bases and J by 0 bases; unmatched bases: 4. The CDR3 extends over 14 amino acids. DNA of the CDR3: TGTGCCAGCAGCCAGGACAGGAGCTCCTACGAGCAGTACTTC. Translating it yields CASSQDRSSYEQYF.

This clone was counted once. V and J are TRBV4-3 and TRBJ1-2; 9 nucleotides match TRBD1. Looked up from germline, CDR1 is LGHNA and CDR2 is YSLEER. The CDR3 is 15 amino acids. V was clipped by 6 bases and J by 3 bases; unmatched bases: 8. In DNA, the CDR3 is TGCGCCAGCAGTAGGGACAGGGAAACTCACTATGGCTACACCTTC. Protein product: CASSRDRETHYGYTF.

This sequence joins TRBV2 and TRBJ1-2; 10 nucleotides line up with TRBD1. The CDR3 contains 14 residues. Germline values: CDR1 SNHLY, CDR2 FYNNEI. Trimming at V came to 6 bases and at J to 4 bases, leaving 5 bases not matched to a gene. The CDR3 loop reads CASRWTGGFYGYTF. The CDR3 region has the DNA TGTGCCAGCAGATGGACAGGGGGATTCTATGGCTACACCTTC.

DNA for the CDR3: TGCGCCAGCAGCCAAGGGGACACAGGGGGCATGAACACTGAAGCTTTCTTT. Its protein product is CASSQGDTGGMNTEAFF. The chain has TRBV4-3 and TRBJ1-1; TRBD1 matches 9 bases. The germline V gene encodes CDR1 LGHNA and CDR2 YSLEER. V was pared by 1 base and J by 0 bases, with 6 bases of the junction left unmatched. This CDR3 has 17 amino acids.

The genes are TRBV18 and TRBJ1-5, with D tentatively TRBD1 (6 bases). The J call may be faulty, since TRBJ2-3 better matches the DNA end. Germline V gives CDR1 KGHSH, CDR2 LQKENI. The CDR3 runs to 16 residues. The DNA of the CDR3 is TGTGCCAGCTCACCAGTAGGACAGTATAGCAATCAGCCCCAGTATTTT. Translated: CASSPVGQYSNQPQYF.

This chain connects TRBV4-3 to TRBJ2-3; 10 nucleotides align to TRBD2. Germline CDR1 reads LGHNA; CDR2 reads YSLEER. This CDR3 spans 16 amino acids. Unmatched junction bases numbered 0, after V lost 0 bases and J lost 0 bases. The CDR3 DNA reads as TGCGCCAGCAGCCAAGATAGCGGGGGGAGCACAGATACGCAGTATTTT. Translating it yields CASSQDSGGSTDTQYF.

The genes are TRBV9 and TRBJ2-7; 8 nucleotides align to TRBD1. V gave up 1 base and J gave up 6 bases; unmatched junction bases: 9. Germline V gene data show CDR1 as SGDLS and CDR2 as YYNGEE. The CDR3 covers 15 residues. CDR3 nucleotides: TGTGCCAGCAGCGTAAACCAGGGGGCCTCGGGCGAGCAGTACTTC. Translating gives CASSVNQGASGEQYF.

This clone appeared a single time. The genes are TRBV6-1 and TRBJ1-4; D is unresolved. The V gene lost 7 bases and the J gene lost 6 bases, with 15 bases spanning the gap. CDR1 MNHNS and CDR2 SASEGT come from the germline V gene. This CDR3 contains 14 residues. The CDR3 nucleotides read TGTGCCAGCAATTGGTTGGGCGCCGATGAAAAACTGTTTTTT. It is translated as CASNWLGADEKLFF.

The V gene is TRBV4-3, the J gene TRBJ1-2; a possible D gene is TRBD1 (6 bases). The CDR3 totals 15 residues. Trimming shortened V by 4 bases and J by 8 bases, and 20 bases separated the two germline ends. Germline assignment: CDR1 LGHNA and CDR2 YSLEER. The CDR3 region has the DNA TGCGCCAGCAGCCTTACAGGGATTAATTACGAGGGCTACACCTTC. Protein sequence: CASSLTGINYEGYTF.

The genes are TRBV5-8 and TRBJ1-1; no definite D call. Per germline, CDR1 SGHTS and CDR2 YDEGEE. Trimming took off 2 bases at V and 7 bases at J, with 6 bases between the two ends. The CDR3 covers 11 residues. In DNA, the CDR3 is TGTGCCAGCAGCTTAAACTATGAAGCTTTCTTT. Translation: CASSLNYEAFF.

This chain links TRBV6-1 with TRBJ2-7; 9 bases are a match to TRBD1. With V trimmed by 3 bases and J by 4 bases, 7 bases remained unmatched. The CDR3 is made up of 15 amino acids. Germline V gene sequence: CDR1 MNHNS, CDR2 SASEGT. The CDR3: CASSEYRDRAYEQYF. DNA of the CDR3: TGTGCCAGCAGTGAGTACCGGGACAGGGCTTACGAGCAGTACTTC.

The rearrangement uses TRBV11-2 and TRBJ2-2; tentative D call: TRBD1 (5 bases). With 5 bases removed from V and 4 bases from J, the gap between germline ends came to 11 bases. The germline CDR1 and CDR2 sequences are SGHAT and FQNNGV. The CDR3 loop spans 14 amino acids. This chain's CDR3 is CASSLRQSTGELFF. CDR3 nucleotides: TGTGCCAGCAGCCTAAGACAGAGCACCGGGGAGCTGTTTTTT.

The CDR3 protein is CASSPAPGQGGEKLFF. CDR3 coding DNA: TGTGCCAGCAGTCCTGCTCCGGGGCAGGGAGGGGAAAAACTGTTTTTT. The chain recombines TRBV28 with TRBJ1-4, with D tentatively TRBD1 (5 bases). Trimming took off 5 bases at V and 8 bases at J, with 21 bases between the two ends. The CDR3 totals 16 residues. The germline V gene has CDR1 MDHEN and CDR2 SYDVKM.

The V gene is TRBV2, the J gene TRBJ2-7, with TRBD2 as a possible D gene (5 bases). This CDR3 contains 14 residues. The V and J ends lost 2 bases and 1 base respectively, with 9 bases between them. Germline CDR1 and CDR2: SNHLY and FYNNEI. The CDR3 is CASSETAVSYEQYF. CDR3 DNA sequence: TGTGCCAGCAGTGAAACAGCGGTATCCTACGAGCAGTACTTC.

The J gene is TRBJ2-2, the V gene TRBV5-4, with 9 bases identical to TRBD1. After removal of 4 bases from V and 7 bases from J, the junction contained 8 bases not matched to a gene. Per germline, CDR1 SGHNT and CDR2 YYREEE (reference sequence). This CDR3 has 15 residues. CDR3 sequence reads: CASSKTGTGHGELFF. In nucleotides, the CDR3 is TGTGCCAGCAGCAAAACCGGGACAGGGCACGGGGAGCTGTTTTTT.

The CDR3 bases are TGCGCCAGGGGTTCTGACACCTCGAATTCACCCCTCCACTTT. Amino acid sequence: CARGSDTSNSPLHF. The chain employs TRBV10-2 and TRBJ1-6; D is unresolved. Germline-derived CDR1 and CDR2 are WSHSY and SAAADI. CDR3 length: 14 amino acids. Deletions cut 9 bases from V and 7 bases from J, with 16 bases between.

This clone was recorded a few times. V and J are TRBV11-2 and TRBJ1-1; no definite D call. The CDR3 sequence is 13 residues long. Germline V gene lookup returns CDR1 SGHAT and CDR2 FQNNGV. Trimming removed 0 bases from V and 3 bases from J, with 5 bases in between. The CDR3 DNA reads TGTGCCAGCAGCTTAGAGCGGTACACTGAAGCTTTCTTT. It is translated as CASSLERYTEAFF.

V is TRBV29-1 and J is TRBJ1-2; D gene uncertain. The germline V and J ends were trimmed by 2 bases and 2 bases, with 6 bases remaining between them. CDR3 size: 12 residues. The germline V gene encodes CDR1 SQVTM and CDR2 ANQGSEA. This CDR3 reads CSVELGNYGYTF. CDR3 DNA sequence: TGCAGCGTTGAATTGGGCAACTATGGCTACACCTTC.

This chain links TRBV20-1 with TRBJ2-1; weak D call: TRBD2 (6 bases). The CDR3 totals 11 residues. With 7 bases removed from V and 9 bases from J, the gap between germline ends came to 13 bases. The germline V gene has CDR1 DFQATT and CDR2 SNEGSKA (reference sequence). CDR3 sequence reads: CSVREVPEQFF. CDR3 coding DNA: TGCAGTGTGAGGGAGGTACCTGAGCAGTTCTTC.

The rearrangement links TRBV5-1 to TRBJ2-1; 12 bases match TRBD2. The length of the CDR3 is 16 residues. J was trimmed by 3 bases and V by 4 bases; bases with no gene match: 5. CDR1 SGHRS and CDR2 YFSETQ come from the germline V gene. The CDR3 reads CASSKLAGGGYNEQFF. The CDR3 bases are TGCGCCAGCAGCAAACTAGCGGGGGGAGGCTACAATGAGCAGTTCTTC.

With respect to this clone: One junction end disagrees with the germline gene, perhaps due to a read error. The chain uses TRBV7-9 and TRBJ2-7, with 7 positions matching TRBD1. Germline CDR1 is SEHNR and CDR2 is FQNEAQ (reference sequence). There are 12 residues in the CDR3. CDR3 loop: CSSSKGQSEQYF. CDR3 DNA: TGTTCCAGCAGCAAGGGACAGAGCGAGCAGTACTTC.

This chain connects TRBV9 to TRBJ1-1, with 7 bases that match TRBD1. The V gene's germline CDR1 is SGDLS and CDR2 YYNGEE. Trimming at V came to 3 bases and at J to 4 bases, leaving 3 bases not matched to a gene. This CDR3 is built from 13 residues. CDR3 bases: TGTGCCAGCAGCGGGACAGGACGCACTGAAGCTTTCTTT. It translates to CASSGTGRTEAFF.

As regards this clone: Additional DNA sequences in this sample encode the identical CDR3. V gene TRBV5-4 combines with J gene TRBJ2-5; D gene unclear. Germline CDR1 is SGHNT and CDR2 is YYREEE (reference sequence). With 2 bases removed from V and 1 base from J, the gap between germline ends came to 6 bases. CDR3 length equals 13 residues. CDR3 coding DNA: TGTGCCAGCAGCTTAGACTTCCAAGAGACCCAGTACTTC. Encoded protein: CASSLDFQETQYF. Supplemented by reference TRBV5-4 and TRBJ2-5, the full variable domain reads ETGVTQSPTHLIKTRGQQVTLRCSSQSGHNTVSWYQQALGQGPQFIFQYYREEENGRGNFPPRFSGLQFPNYSSELNVNALELDDSALYLCASSLDFQETQYFGPGTRLLVL.

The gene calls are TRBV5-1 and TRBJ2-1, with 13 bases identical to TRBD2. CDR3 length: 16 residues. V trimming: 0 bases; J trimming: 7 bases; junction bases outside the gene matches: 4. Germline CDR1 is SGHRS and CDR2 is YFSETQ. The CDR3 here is CASSLEGLAGINEQFF. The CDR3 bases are TGCGCCAGCAGCTTGGAGGGACTAGCGGGGATTAATGAGCAGTTCTTC. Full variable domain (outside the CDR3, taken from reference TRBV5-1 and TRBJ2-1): KAGVTQTPRYLIKTRGQQVTLSCSPISGHRSVSWYQQTPGQGLQFLFEYFSETQRNKGNFPGRFSGRQFSNSRSEMNVSTLELGDSALYLCASSLEGLAGINEQFFGPGTRLTVL.

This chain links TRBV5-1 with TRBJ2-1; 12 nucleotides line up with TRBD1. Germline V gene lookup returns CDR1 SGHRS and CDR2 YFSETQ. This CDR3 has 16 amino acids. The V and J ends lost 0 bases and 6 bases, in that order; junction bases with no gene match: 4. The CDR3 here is CASSLVGTGGINEQFF. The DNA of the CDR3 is TGCGCCAGCAGCTTGGTTGGGACAGGGGGCATCAATGAGCAGTTCTTC.

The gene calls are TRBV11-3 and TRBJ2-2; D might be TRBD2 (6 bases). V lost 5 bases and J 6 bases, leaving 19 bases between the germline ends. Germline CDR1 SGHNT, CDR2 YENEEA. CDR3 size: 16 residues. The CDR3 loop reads CASSLRQGRGAGELFF. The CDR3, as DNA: TGTGCCAGCAGCCTGCGTCAGGGCCGCGGGGCCGGGGAGCTGTTTTTT.